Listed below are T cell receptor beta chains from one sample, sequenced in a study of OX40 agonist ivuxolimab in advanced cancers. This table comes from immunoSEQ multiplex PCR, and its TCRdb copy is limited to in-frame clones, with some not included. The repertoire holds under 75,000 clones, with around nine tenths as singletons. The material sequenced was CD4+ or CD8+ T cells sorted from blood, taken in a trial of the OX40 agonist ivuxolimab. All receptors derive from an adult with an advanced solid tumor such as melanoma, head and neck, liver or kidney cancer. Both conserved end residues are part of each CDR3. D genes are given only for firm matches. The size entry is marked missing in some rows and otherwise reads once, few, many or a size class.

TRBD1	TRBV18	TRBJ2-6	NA	TGTGCCAGCCAAAAACAGGGGATTGGGGCCAACGTCCTGACTTTC	CASQKQGIGANVLTF
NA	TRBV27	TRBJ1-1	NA	TGTGCCAGCAGTTTTCGGGAGAAGAACACTGAAGCTTTCTTT	CASSFREKNTEAFF
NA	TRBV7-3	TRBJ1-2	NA	TGTGCCAGCAGCTTAGGCAGGGGCCCCTATGGCTACACCTTC	CASSLGRGPYGYTF
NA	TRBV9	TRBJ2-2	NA	TGTGCCAGCAGCGTAGGGGGACGCTTCACCGGGGAGCTGTTTTTT	CASSVGGRFTGELFF
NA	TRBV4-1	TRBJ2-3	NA	TGCGCCAGCAGCCAAGTAATGCTAGCGACAGATACGCAGTATTTT	CASSQVMLATDTQYF
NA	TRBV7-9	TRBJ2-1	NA	TGTGCCAGCAGCTTAGTCCCTAGCCGAGGCAATGAGCAGTTCTTC	CASSLVPSRGNEQFF
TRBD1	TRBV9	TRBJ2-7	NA	TGTGCCAGCAGCGCCGGGACAGGACGCTACGAGCAGTACTTC	CASSAGTGRYEQYF
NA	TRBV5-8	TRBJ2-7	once	TGTGCCAGCAGCTTGGGCGTCTCCTACGAGCAGTACTTC	CASSLGVSYEQYF
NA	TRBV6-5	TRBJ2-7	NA	TGTGCCAGCAGCCGTGGAGGACAGAGAACCTACGAGCAGTACTTC	CASSRGGQRTYEQYF
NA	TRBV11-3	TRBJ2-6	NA	TGTGCCAGCAGTTATTACTCTGGGGCCAACGTCCTGACTTTC	CASSYYSGANVLTF
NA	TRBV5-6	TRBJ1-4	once	TGTGCCAGCAGCTCGTACCAAACTAATGAAAAACTGTTTTTT	CASSSYQTNEKLFF
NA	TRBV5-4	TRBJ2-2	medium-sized	TGTGCCAGCAGCTTGGCGGGTCAGATGATAGGGGAGCTGTTTTTT	CASSLAGQMIGELFF
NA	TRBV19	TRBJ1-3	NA	TGTGCCAGTAGAAGGGGGTCTGGAAACACCATATATTTT	CASRRGSGNTIYF
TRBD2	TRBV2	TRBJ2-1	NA	TGTGCCAGCAGTGTGATGCTAGCGGGAGGAGATGAGCAGTTCTTC	CASSVMLAGGDEQFF
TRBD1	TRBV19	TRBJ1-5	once	TGTGCCAGTAACACCCAGACAGGGCTGAATCAGCCCCAGCATTTT	CASNTQTGLNQPQHF
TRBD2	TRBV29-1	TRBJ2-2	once	TGCAGCGTTGCCGGGGGGACTAGCGGGGGAAACACCGGGGAGCTGTTTTTT	CSVAGGTSGGNTGELFF
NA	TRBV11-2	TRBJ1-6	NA	TGTGCCAGCAGCCGAAGGACCTTAAATAATTCACCCCTCCACTTT	CASSRRTLNNSPLHF
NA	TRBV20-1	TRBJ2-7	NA	TGCAGTGCTAGATCACCCGGGGAGCAGTACTTC	CSARSPGEQYF
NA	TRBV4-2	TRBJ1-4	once	TGTGCCAGCAGCCAAGTACAGGGAAGCTTTAATGAAAAACTGTTTTTT	CASSQVQGSFNEKLFF
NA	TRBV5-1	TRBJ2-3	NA	TGCGCCAGCAGCTTTCAGCCTTCTAGCACAGATACGCAGTATTTT	CASSFQPSSTDTQYF
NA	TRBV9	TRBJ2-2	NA	TGTGCCAGCAGCCCCTGGGACTTGCCCGGGGAGCTGTTTTTT	CASSPWDLPGELFF
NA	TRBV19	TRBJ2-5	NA	TGTGCCAGTAGTAGAGGGCGAGCGGAGAGTCAAGAGACCCAGTACTTC	CASSRGRAESQETQYF
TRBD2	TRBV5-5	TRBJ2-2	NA	TGTGCCAGCAGCGCTGCGTGGACTAGCGGGAACACCGGGGAGCTGTTTTTT	CASSAAWTSGNTGELFF
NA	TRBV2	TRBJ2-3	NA	TGTGCCAGCCCTCCCGACTTTAGCACAGATACGCAGTATTTT	CASPPDFSTDTQYF
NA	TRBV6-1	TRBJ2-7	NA	TGTGCCAGCAGTGAAGTGGGGGCGTTTTCCTACGAGCAGTACTTC	CASSEVGAFSYEQYF
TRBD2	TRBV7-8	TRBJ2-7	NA	TGTGCCAGCAGCTTCGGGACTAGCGGCGAGCAGTACTTC	CASSFGTSGEQYF
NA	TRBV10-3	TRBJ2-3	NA	TGTGCCATCAGTGAGTCTGACTTACCCACAGATACGCAGTATTTT	CAISESDLPTDTQYF
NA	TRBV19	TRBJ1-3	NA	TGTGCCGTATACTCTGGAAACACCATATATTTT	CAVYSGNTIYF